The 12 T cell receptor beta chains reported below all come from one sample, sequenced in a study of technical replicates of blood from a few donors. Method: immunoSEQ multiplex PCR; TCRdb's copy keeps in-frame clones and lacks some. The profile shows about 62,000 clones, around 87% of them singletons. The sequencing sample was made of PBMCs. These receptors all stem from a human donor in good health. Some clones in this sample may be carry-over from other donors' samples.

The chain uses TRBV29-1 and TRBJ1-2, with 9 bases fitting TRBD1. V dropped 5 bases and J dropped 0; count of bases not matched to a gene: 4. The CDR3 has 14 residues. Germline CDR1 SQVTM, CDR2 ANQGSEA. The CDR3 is CSVYGTGTNYGYTF. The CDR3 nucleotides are TGCAGCGTTTACGGGACAGGGACTAACTATGGCTACACCTTC. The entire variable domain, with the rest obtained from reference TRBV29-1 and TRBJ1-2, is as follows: SAVISQKPSRDICQRGTSLTIQCQVDSQVTMMFWYRQQPGQSLTLIATANQGSEATYESGFVIDKFPISRPNLTFSTLTVSNMSPEDSSIYLCSVYGTGTNYGYTFGSGTRLTVV.

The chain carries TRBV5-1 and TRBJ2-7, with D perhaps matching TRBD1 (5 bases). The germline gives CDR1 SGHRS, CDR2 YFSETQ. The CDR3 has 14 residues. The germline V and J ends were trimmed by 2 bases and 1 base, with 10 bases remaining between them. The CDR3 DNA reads TGCGCCAGCAGCTTTGCCAGGGCTTCCTACGAGCAGTACTTC. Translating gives CASSFARASYEQYF. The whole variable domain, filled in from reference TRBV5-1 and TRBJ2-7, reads KAGVTQTPRYLIKTRGQQVTLSCSPISGHRSVSWYQQTPGQGLQFLFEYFSETQRNKGNFPGRFSGRQFSNSRSEMNVSTLELGDSALYLCASSFARASYEQYFGPGTRLTVT.

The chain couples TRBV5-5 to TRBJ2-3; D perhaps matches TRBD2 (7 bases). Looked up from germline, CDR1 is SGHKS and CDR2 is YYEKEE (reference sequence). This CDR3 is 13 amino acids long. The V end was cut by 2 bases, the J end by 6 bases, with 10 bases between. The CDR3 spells CASSFRGADTQYF. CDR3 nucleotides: TGTGCCAGCAGCTTTCGGGGGGCCGATACGCAGTATTTT.

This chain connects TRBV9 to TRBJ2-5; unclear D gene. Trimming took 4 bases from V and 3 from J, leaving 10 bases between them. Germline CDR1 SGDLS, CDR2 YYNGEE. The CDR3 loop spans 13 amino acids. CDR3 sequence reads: CASSIGPEETQYF. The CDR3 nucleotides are TGTGCCAGCAGCATTGGGCCCGAAGAGACCCAGTACTTC.

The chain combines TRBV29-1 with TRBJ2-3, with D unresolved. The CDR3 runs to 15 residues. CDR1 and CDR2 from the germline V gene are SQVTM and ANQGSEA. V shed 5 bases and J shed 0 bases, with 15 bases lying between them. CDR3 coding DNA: TGCAGCGTTCGACCTCAACGGGTTAGCACAGATACGCAGTATTTT. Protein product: CSVRPQRVSTDTQYF.

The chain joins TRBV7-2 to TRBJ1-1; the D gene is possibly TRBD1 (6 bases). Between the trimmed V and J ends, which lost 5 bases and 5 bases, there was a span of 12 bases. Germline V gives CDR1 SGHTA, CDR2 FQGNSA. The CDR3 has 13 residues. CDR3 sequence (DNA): TGTGCCAGCAGCGCAAGTCAGGGGACTGAAGCTTTCTTT. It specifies CASSASQGTEAFF.

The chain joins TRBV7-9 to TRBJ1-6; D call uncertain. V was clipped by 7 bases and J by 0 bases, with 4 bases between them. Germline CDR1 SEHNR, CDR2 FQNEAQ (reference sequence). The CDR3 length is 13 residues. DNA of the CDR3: TGTGCCAGCACCTCCTCCTATAATTCACCCCTCCACTTT. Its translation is CASTSSYNSPLHF.

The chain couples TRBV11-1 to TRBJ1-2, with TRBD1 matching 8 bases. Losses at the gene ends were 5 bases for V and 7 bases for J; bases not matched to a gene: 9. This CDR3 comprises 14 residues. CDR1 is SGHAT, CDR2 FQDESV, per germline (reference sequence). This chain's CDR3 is CASSPRTGRSGYTF. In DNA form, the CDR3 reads TGTGCCAGCAGCCCGAGGACAGGGCGAAGTGGCTACACCTTC.

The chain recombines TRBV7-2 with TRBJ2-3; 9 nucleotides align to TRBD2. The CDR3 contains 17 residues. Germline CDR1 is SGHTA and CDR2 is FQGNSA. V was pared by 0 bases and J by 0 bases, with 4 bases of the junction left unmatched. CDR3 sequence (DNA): TGTGCCAGCAGCTTAGCTGGCGGGGGGGCTAGCACAGATACGCAGTATTTT. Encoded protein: CASSLAGGGASTDTQYF.

The CDR3 coding sequence is TGTGCCAGCAGCAGAGCGGATGGGATGGACATTCAGTACTTC. Encoded protein: CASSRADGMDIQYF. The chain joins TRBV9 to TRBJ2-4, with D perhaps TRBD2 (5 bases). The CDR3 has 14 residues. Germline V gene sequence: CDR1 SGDLS, CDR2 YYNGEE. Trimming left V 4 bases short and J 8 bases short, with 16 bases between.

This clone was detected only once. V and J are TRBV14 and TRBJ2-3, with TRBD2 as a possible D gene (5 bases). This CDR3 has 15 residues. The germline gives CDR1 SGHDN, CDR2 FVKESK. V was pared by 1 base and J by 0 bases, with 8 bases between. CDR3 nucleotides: TGTGCCAGCAGCCAAGTGGGCGGGAGCACAGATACGCAGTATTTT. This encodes CASSQVGGSTDTQYF.

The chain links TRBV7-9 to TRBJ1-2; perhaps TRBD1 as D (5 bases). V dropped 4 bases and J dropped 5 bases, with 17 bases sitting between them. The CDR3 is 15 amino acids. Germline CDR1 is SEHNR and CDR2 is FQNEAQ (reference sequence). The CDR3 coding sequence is TGTGCCAGCAGCTCCCCGGCGGCAGGGTGGTATGGCTACACCTTC. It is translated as CASSSPAAGWYGYTF.